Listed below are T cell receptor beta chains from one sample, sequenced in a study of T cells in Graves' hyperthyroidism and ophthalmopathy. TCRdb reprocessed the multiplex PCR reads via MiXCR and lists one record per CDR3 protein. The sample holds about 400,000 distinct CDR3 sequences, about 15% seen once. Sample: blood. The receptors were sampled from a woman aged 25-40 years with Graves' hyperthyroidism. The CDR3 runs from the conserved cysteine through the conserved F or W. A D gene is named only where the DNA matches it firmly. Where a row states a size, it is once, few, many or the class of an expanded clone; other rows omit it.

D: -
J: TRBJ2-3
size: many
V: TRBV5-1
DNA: TGCGCCAGCACGGCCGCCCCCACAGATACGCAGTATTTT
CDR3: CASTAAPTDTQYF

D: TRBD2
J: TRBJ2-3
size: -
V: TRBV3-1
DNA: TGTGCCAGCAACCTAGCGGGAGTCACAGATACGCAGTATTTT
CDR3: CASNLAGVTDTQYF

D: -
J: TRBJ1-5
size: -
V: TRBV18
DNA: TGTGCCAGCTCCCCGTCCGTGACACTTTTATATAGCAATCAGCCCCAGCATTTT
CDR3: CASSPSVTLLYSNQPQHF

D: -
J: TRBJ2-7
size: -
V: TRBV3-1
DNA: TGTGCCAGCAGCCAAGCCTCACCCGCCGCGGGGGCATACGAGCAGTACTTC
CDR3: CASSQASPAAGAYEQYF

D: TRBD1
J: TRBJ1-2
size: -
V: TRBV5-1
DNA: TGCGCCAGCAGCGTGGGGATCCAGACAGGGGGCTATGGCTACACCTTC
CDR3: CASSVGIQTGGYGYTF

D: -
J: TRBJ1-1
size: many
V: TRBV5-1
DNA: TGCGCCAGCAGCTTGACGGGGGCTTATACTGAAGCTTTCTTT
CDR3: CASSLTGAYTEAFF

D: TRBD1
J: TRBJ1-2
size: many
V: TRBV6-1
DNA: TGTGCCAGCAGGGAACAGGGGACCTATGGCTACACCTTC
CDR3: CASREQGTYGYTF

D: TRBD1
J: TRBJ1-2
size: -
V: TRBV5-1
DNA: TGCGCCAGCAGTCCGACATCAGGACAGGGGGCTCACACCTTC
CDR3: CASSPTSGQGAHTF

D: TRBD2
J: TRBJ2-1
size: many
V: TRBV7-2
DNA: TGTGCCAGCAGCCTCCTACCCGGGACTAGCGGGAGAGGCAATGAGCAGTTCTTC
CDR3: CASSLLPGTSGRGNEQFF

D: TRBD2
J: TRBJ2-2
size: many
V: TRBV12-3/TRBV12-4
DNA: TGTGCCAGCAGTTTCTTAGCCGGGACTATAGAGAACACCGGGGAGCTGTTTTTT
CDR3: CASSFLAGTIENTGELFF

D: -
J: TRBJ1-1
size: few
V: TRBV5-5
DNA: TGTGCCAGCAGCAGACCCGAGGGGGTCCATAACACTGAAGCTTTCTTT
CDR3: CASSRPEGVHNTEAFF

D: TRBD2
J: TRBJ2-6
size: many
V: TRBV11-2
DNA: TGTGCCAGCGCGGGACTAGCGTATGGGGCCAACGTCCTGACTTTC
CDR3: CASAGLAYGANVLTF

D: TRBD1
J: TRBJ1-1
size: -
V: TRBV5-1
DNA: TGCGCCAGCAGCTTCATAAGTGGGGGGACAGGGGCGGTAGATTCGGACACTGAAGCTTTCTTT
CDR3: CASSFISGGTGAVDSDTEAFF

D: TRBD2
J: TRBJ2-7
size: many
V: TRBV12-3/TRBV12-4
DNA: TGTGCCAGCAGTCCAACACTAGCGGTAAACTACGAGCAGTACTTC
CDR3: CASSPTLAVNYEQYF

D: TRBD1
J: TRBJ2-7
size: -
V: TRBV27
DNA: TGTGCCAGCAGCCCGAGACAGGGTAGGTCCTACGAGCAGTACTTC
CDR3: CASSPRQGRSYEQYF

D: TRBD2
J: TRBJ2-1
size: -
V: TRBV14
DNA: TGTGCCAGCAGCCAAGATCAGGTTTGGGGGACTAGCGGGAGCTCCTACAATGAGCAGTTCTTC
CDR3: CASSQDQVWGTSGSSYNEQFF

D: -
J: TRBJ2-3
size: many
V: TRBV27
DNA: TGTGCCAGCAGTTATCGGGGAGGCACAGATACGCAGTATTTT
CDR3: CASSYRGGTDTQYF

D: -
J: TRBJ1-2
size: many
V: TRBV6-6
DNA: TGTGCCAGCAGTTACTCGGGCAGGATGGATGGCTACACCTTC
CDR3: CASSYSGRMDGYTF

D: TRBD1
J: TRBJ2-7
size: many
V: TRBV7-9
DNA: TGTGCCAGCAGCTCCGGGACAGGGTGGTACGAGCAGTACTTC
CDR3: CASSSGTGWYEQYF

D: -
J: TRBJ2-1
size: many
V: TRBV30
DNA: TGTGCCTGGAATAGGGACTCGGTCAATGAGCAGTTCTTC
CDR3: CAWNRDSVNEQFF